The clone carrying this T cell receptor (beta chain) was detected a few times. Its antigen is unidentified. This sample is drawn from a study of T cell repertoires in cytomegalovirus infection. Study in general: Recently identified HLA-C-restricted CMV epitopes were used, and well-studied HLA-B-restricted CMV epitopes were used as well. Evidence of both CMV infection and a matching HLA type came from public TCR beta signatures.

Whole-study findings and limits: CMV carriers having the relevant HLA were flagged by cumulative public TCR beta family frequency.

TCRdb reprocessed the reads with MiXCR, giving one entry per CDR3 protein. In the table there are approximately 990,000 distinct CDR3 sequences, around 30% of which are singletons. The specimen comprised cultured CD8+ T cells from PBMCs, sampled from culture after CMV antigen stimulation. The TCR originated in a human donor in good health (CMV status not recorded). Some clones in this sample may be carry-over from other donors' samples.

The CDR3 protein is CASSYLGNYNEQFF. For the CDR3, the DNA is TGTGCCAGCAGTTACCTTGGAAACTACAATGAGCAGTTCTTC. The rearrangement uses TRBV12-3 or TRBV12-4 and TRBJ2-1; the D is unclear. This CDR3 comprises 14 residues. V gave up 4 bases and J gave up 3 bases, with 10 bases separating them.